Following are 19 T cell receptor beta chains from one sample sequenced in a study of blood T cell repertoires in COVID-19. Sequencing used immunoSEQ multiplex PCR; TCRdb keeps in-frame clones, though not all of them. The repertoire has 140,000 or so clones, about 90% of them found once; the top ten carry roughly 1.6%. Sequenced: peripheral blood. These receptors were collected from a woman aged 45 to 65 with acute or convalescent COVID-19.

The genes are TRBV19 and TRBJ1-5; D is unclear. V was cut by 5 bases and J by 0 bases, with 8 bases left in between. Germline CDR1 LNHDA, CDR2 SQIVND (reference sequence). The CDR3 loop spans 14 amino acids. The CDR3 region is CASSLTDSNQPQHF. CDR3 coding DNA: TGTGCCAGTAGTTTAACAGATAGCAATCAGCCCCAGCATTTT.

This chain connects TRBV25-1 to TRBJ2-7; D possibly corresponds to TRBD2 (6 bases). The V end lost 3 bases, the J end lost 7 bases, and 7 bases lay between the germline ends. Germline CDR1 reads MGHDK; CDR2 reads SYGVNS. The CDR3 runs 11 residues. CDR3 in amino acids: CASSDLAEQYF. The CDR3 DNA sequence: TGTGCCAGCAGTGATCTAGCGGAGCAGTACTTC.

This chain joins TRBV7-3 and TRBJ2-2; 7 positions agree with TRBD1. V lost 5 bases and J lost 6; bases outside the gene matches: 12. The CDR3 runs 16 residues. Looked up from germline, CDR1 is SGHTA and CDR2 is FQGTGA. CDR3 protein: CASSPKTGTLSGELFF. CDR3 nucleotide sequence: TGTGCCAGCAGCCCCAAGACAGGGACATTATCCGGGGAGCTGTTTTTT. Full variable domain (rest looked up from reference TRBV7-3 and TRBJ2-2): GAGVSQTPSNKVTEKGKYVELRCDPISGHTALYWYRQSLGQGPEFLIYFQGTGAADDSGLPNDRFFAVRPEGSVSTLKIQRTERGDSAVYLCASSPKTGTLSGELFFGEGSRLTVL.

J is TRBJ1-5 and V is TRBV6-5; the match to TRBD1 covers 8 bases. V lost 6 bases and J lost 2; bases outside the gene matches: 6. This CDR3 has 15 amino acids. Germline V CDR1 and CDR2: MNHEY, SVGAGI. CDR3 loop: CASSGQGAGNQPQHF. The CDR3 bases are TGTGCCAGCAGCGGACAGGGCGCAGGCAATCAGCCCCAGCATTTT.

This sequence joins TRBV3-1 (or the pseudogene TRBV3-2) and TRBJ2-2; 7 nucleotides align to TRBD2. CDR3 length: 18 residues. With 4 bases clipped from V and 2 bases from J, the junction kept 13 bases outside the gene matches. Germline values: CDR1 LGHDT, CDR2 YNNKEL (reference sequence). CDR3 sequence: CASSPSQPRGINTGELFF. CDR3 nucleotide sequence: TGTGCCAGCAGCCCCTCCCAACCGCGGGGGATCAACACCGGGGAGCTGTTTTTT.

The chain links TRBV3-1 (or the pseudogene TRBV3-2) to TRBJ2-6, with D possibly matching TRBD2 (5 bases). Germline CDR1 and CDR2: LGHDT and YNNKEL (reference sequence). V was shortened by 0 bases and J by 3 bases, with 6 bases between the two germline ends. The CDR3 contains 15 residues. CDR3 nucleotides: TGTGCCAGCAGCCAAGAGGGGAGTGGGGCCAACGTCCTGACTTTC. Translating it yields CASSQEGSGANVLTF.

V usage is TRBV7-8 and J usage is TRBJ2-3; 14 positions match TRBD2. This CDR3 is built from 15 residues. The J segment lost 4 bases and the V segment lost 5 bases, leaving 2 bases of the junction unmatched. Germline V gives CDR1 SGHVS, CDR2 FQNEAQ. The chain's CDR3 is CASSGTSGSSDTQYF. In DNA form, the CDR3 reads TGTGCCAGCAGCGGGACTAGCGGGAGCTCAGATACGCAGTATTTT. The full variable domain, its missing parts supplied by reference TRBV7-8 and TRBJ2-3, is GAGVSQSPRYKVAKRGQDVALRCDPISGHVSLFWYQQALGQGPEFLTYFQNEAQLDKSGLPSDRFFAERPEGSVSTLKIQRTQQEDSAVYLCASSGTSGSSDTQYFGPGTRLTVL.

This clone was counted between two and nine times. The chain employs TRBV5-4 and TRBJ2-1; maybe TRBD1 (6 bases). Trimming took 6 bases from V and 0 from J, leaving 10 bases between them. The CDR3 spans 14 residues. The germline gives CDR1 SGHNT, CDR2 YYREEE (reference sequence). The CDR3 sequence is CASTGRGSYNEQFF. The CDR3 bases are TGTGCCAGCACCGGCAGGGGCTCCTACAATGAGCAGTTCTTC.

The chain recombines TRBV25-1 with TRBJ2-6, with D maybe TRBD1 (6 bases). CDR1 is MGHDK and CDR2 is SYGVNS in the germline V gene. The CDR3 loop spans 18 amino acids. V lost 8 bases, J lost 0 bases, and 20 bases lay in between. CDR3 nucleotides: TGTGCCAGCGGCCTGATAGGACAGCCCACCTCTGGGGCCAACGTCCTGACTTTC. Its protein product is CASGLIGQPTSGANVLTF.

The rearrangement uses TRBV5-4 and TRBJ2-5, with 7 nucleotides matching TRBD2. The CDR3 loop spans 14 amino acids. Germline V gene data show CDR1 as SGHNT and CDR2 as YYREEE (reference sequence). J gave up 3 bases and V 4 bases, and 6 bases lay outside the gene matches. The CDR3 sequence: CASSTGLSKETQYF. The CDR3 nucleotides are TGTGCCAGCAGCACGGGACTATCGAAAGAGACCCAGTACTTC.

The CDR3 sequence is CASSLESGAKDRGYTF. As DNA, the CDR3 is TGTGCCAGCAGCTTAGAGTCCGGAGCCAAGGATAGGGGCTACACCTTC. This rearrangement joins TRBV7-6 to TRBJ1-2; no clear D. CDR1 and CDR2 from the germline V gene are SGHVS and FNYEAQ. The germline V and J ends were trimmed by 1 base and 8 bases, with 20 bases remaining between them. The CDR3 totals 16 residues.

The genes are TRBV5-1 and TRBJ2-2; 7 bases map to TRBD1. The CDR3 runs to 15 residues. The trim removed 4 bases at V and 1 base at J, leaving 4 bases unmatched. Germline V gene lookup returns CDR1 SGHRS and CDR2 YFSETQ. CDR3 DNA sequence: TGCGCCAGCAGCCCGACAGGGATGAACACCGGGGAGCTGTTTTTT. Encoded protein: CASSPTGMNTGELFF.

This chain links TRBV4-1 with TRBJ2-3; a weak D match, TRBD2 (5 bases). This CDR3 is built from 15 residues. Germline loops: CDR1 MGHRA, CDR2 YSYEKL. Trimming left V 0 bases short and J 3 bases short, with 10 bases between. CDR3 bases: TGCGCCAGCAGCCAAGATGGGAGTGGGACAGATACGCAGTATTTT. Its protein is CASSQDGSGTDTQYF.

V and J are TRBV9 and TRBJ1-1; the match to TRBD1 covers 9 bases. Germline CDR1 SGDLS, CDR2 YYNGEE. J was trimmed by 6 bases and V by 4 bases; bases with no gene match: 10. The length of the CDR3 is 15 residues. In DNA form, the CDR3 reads TGTGCCAGCAGCCTAAAGGACAGGGGTGTCTCTGAAGCTTTCTTT. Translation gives CASSLKDRGVSEAFF.

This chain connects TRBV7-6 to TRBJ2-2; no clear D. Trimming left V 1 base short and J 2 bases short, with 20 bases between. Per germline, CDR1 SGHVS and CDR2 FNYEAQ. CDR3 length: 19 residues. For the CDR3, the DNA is TGTGCCAGCAGCTTAGTAGTTACAGTTTCCCGACAAAACACCGGGGAGCTGTTTTTT. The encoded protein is CASSLVVTVSRQNTGELFF.

CDR3 loop: CASSVGARGYTF. CDR3 nucleotides: TGTGCCAGCAGTGTGGGGGCCCGGGGCTACACCTTC. V is TRBV2 and J is TRBJ1-2, with D possibly being TRBD1 (6 bases). Germline CDR1 and CDR2: SNHLY and FYNNEI. The V gene lost 4 bases and the J gene lost 8 bases, with 11 bases spanning the gap. The CDR3 consists of 12 residues.

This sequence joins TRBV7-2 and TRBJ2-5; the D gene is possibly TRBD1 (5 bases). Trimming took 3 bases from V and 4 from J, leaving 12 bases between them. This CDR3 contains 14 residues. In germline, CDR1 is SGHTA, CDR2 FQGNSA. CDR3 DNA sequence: TGTGCCAGCAGCTTTACAGGTGCGTCAGAGACCCAGTACTTC. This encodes CASSFTGASETQYF.

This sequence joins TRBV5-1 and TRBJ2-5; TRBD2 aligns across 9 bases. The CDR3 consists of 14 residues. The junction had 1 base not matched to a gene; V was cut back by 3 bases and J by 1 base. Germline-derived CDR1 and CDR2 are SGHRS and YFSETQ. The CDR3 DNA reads TGCGCCAGCAGCTCTAGCGGGACCCAAGAGACCCAGTACTTC. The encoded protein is CASSSSGTQETQYF.

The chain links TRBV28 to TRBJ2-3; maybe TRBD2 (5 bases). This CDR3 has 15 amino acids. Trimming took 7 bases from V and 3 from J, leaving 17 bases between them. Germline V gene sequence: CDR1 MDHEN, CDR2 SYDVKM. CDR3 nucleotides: TGTGCCAGCACCGTAACAACCCGGGGAACAGATACGCAGTATTTT. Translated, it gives CASTVTTRGTDTQYF.